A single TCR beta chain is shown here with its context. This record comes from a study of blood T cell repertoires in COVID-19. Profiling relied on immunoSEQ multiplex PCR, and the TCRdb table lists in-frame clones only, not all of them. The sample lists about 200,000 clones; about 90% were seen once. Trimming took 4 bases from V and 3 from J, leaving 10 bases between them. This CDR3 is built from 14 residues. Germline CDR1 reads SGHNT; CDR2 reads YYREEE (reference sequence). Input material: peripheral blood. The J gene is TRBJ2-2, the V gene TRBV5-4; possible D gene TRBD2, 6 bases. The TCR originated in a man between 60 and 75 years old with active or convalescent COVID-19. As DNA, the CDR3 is TGTGCCAGCAGCGTAGCGGTAGACACCGGGGAGCTGTTTTTT. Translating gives CASSVAVDTGELFF. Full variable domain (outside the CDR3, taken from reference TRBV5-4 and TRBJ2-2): ETGVTQSPTHLIKTRGQQVTLRCSSQSGHNTVSWYQQALGQGPQFIFQYYREEENGRGNFPPRFSGLQFPNYSSELNVNALELDDSALYLCASSVAVDTGELFFGEGSRLTVL.